These T cell receptor beta chains were read from a single sample in a study of cytomegalovirus exposure and HLA in healthy donors. Only in-frame clones appear in the TCRdb table, and some are missing; sequencing was by immunoSEQ multiplex PCR. The sample shows 140,000 or so clones, roughly 66% of them seen only once. Sample: PBMCs. Every receptor here comes from an older woman in good health and CMV-seronegative. CDR3s leave out the opening cysteine and the closing phenylalanine or tryptophan.

cdr3_aa	v_call	j_call
AISDRASTGEQY	TRBV10-3	TRBJ2-7
ASSRNQGSEQY	TRBV4-3	TRBJ2-7
ASTPGQITGELF	TRBV18	TRBJ2-2
ASSQTSGGNTDTQY	TRBV19	TRBJ2-3
ASNLGYYGYT	TRBV6-1	TRBJ1-2
ASSQQQGAGYGYT	TRBV4-3	TRBJ1-2
ASGSGVRSYEQY	TRBV18	TRBJ2-7
ASTRTGSQETQY	TRBV7-8	TRBJ2-5
ASSLVSGTGKFGQF	TRBV7-2	TRBJ2-1
ASTPFGGGPYEQY	TRBV2	TRBJ2-7
ASSVGTPQHEKLF	TRBV9	TRBJ1-4
ASSPSAGGGTQY	TRBV9	TRBJ2-5
ASNYAGDLGEQF	TRBV28	TRBJ2-1
ASSPSAGMNTEAF	TRBV5-1	TRBJ1-1
ASSLTLLAGVREQY	TRBV5-1	TRBJ2-7
ATSREVGGELF	TRBV15	TRBJ2-2
ASSSGGVRSYEQY	TRBV7-2	TRBJ2-7
ASSLGSSGTGELF	TRBV5-1	TRBJ2-2
ASETGGGPMNTEAF	TRBV5-5	TRBJ1-1
ASSSVGGPHNEQF	TRBV11-3	TRBJ2-1
ASSLFSGTGWSDTQY	TRBV7-2	TRBJ2-3
ASSFARRYQETQY	TRBV7-9	TRBJ2-5
ASSRRTGNEQY	TRBV4-3	TRBJ2-7
ASSQRQGQGEKLF	TRBV5-4	TRBJ1-4
ASSYALLAGEQY	TRBV11-3	TRBJ2-7
ASSPRGQLYGYT	TRBV7-8	TRBJ1-2
ASSLRDRNTEAF	TRBV7-2	TRBJ1-1
ASRPDRGGSPLH	TRBV6-5	TRBJ1-6
ASRTGLAYEQY	TRBV6-5	TRBJ2-7
ASSGDSYSGNTIY	TRBV19	TRBJ1-3
ASSLSTGGETQY	TRBV5-4	TRBJ2-5
SARKGNTIY	TRBV20-1	TRBJ1-3
ASITTSYEQY	TRBV28	TRBJ2-7
ASSLALTSGAYYEQY	TRBV7-8	TRBJ2-7
ASSLSGRAEKLF	TRBV5-8	TRBJ1-4
AIRTETGHPRMGEKLF	TRBV10-3	TRBJ1-4
ASSLIGGPGANVLT	TRBV27	TRBJ2-6
ASSLGTGLGETQY	TRBV7-2	TRBJ2-5